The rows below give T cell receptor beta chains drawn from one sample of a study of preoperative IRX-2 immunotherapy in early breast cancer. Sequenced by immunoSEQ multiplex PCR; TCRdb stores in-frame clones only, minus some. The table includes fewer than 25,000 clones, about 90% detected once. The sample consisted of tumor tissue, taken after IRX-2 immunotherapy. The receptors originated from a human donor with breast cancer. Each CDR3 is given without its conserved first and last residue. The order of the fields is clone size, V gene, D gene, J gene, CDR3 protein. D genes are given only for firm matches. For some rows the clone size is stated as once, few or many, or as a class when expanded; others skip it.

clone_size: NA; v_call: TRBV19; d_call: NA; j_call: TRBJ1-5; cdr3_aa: ASTRGRQPQH
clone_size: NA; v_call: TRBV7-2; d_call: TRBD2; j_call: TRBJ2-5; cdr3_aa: ASSFGLAPQETQY
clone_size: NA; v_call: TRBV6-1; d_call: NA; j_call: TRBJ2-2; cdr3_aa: ASSVKQGTGELF
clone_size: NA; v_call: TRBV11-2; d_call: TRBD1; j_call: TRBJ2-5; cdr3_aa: ASKMDRGRETQY
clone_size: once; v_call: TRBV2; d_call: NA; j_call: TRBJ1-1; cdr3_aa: ASSEVNTEAF
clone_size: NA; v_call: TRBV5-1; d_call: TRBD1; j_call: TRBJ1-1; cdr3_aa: ASSLESGGTEAF
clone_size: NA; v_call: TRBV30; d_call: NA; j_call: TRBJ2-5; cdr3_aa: AWSVRSGQRETQY
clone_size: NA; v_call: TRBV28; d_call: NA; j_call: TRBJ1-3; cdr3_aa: ASSFPLVPNPSGNTIY
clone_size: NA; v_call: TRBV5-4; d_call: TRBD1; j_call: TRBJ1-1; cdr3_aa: ASSLAGTGRTEAF
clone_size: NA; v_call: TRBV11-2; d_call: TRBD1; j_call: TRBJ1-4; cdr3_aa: ASNQGQGQEKLF